This entry describes one T cell receptor (beta chain). This sample stems from a study of OX40 agonist ivuxolimab in advanced cancers. Assay used: immunoSEQ multiplex PCR; TCRdb lists only in-frame clones, some missing. The data contain about 69,000 clones, around 91% of them singletons. The germline CDR1 and CDR2 sequences are SQVTM and ANQGSEA. The CDR3 consists of 12 residues. V shed 4 bases and J shed 1 base, with 7 bases lying between them. The V and J genes are TRBV29-1 and TRBJ1-1; D is ambiguous. This sample comprised CD4+ or CD8+ T cells sorted from blood, obtained in a trial of the OX40 agonist ivuxolimab. The receptor was isolated from an adult with an advanced solid tumor such as melanoma, head and neck, liver or kidney cancer. CDR3 nucleotides: TGCAGCGTTGTTTGGAGGAACACTGAAGCTTTCTTT. Its translation is CSVVWRNTEAFF.